This TCR beta chain was obtained from a study of blood T cell repertoires in COVID-19. Study context: The study drew acute and convalescent COVID-19 samples from the United States, Italy and Spain.

The CDR3 is 13 amino acids. Germline V gene sequence: CDR1 SQVTM, CDR2 ANQGSEA. V lost 7 bases and J 2 bases, leaving 12 bases between the germline ends. Original handling: Amplified reference gene primers provided the basis for estimating nucleated cell counts. Assay: immunoSEQ multiplex PCR; the TCRdb copy retains only in-frame clones and omits some. That table supplies the V and J calls and clone size; D and trimming were determined from the DNA. The sample consists of roughly 670,000 clones, just under 90% of them appearing once. The chain uses TRBV29-1 and TRBJ1-3; possibly TRBD1 for D (6 bases). This clonotype originated in a young woman with acute or convalescent COVID-19. Sequencing used peripheral blood. The DNA of the CDR3 is TGCAGCGCTACCCGGGACACTGGAAACACCATATATTTT. Translated: CSATRDTGNTIYF.